The 2 T cell receptor beta chains presented below share a single source sample, sequenced in a study of blood T cell repertoires in COVID-19. Sequencing was performed with immunoSEQ multiplex PCR; in TCRdb, only in-frame clones are kept and a portion is missing. This table has approximately 250,000 clones, around 88% appearing once. Input material: PBMCs or T cells enriched from blood (not recorded which). The receptor source for this set is a middle-aged woman with acute COVID-19.

V is TRBV7-2 and J is TRBJ1-2; 9 bases map to TRBD1. J lost 2 bases, V lost 5 bases, and 15 bases had no gene match. This CDR3 is 18 amino acids long. CDR1 and CDR2 from the germline V gene are SGHTA and FQGNSA. CDR3 nucleotide sequence: TGTGCCAGCAGCCTTGGGAGAGGGTCGACAGGGGGGAACTATGGCTACACCTTC. This sequence encodes CASSLGRGSTGGNYGYTF.

The V and J genes are TRBV11-3 and TRBJ2-3; possibly TRBD2 for D (5 bases). The CDR3 has 15 residues. Trimming stripped 5 bases from V and 1 base from J, with 13 bases between. The germline gives CDR1 SGHNT, CDR2 YENEEA. For the CDR3, the DNA is TGTGCCAGCAGCCGTAGCGTTAGCGGCACAGATACGCAGTATTTT. Translating gives CASSRSVSGTDTQYF.